Reported below is one TCR beta chain. The data were obtained in a study of blood T cell repertoires in COVID-19. Overall study: The cDNA or gDNA used as material had been derived from T cells, B-cell-depleted T cells, or PBMCs.

Libraries were prepared by immunoSEQ multiplex PCR; TCRdb keeps only in-frame clonotypes and omits some of them. This table has about 190,000 clones, more than 70% appearing once. V gave up 4 bases and J gave up 4 bases; unmatched junction bases: 2. The CDR3 loop spans 15 amino acids. Germline CDR1 is SGHNT and CDR2 is YYREEE (reference sequence). The chain recombines TRBV5-4 with TRBJ2-1, with TRBD2 matching over 13 bases. Sequenced material: peripheral blood. This TCR came from a woman under 40 with acute or convalescent COVID-19. The CDR3 nucleotides read TGTGCCAGCAGCAGGACTAGCGGGGGTTACAATGAGCAGTTCTTC. It encodes CASSRTSGGYNEQFF.